The clone carrying this T cell receptor (beta chain) was counted many times. What it binds is not known. Noted time point: patch test 2, 6 weeks after DPC sensitization. Treatment denoted: therapeutic diphenylcyclopropenone sensitization with weekly scalp DPC. This sample was taken from a study of human T cells and chemical hapten exposure. Study-wide context: Chiefly women, the patients showed alopecia areata, totalis or universalis. The study's findings and limits: Expanded TCRs showed more large CDR3 clusters than pre-sensitization or healthy control sets.

Each CDR3 protein gets one entry after TCRdb re-called the RACE reads with MiXCR. The table includes 90,000 to 110,000 distinct CDR3 sequences, more than 7% detected once. With V trimmed by 3 bases and J by 9 bases, 14 bases remained unmatched. Germline lookup yields CDR1 KGHSH and CDR2 LQKENI. The CDR3 sequence is 16 residues long. The source of this sequence is a woman aged 40 to 49 with alopecia areata. Some clones in this sample may be carry-over from other donors' samples. This chain joins TRBV18 and TRBJ2-3; 8 bases map to TRBD2. Sequenced material: whole blood, taken in connection with sensitization to the hapten diphenylcyclopropenone (DPC). CDR3 sequence: CASSPPAGGLLGTQYF. Written as DNA, the CDR3 is TGTGCCAGCTCACCCCCGGCGGGGGGACTTCTAGGCACGCAGTATTTT.